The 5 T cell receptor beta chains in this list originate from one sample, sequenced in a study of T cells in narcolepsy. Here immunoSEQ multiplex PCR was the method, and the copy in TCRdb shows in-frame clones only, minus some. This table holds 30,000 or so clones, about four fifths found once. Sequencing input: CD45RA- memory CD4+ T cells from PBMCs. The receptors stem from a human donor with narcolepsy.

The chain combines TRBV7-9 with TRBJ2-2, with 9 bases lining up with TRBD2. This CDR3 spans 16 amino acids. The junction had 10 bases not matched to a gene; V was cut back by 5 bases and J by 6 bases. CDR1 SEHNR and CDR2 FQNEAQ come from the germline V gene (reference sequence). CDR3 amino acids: CASSLYAGGAPGELFF. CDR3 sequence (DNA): TGTGCCAGCAGCCTCTACGCGGGAGGGGCCCCCGGGGAGCTGTTTTTT.

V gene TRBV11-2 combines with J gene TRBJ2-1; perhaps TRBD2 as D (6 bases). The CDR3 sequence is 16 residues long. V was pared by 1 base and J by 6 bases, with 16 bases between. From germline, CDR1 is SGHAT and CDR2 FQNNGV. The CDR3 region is CASSLVGGSPSNEQFF. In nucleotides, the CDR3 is TGTGCCAGCAGCTTAGTGGGGGGATCTCCCTCCAATGAGCAGTTCTTC.

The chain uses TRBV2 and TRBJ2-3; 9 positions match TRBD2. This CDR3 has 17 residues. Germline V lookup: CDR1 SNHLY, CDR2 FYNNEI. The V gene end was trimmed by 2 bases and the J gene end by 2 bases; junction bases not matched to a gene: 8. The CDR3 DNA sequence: TGTGCCAGCAGTGAAAACCCGGGACTAGCTTTCACAGATACGCAGTATTTT. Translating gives CASSENPGLAFTDTQYF.

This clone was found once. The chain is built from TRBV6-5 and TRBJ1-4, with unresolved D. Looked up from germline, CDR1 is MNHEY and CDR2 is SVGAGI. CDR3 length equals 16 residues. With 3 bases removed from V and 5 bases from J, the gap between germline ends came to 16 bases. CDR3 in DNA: TGTGCCAGCAGTTATTTCCGTCAAATGGGAAATGAAAAACTGTTTTTT. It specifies CASSYFRQMGNEKLFF.

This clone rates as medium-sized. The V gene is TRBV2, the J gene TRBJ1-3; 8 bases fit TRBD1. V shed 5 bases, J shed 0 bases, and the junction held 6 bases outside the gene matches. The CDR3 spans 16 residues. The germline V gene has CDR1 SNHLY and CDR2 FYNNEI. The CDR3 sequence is CASSLQGGSSGNTIYF. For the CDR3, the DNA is TGTGCCAGCAGTTTACAGGGGGGCTCCTCTGGAAACACCATATATTTT.